This T cell receptor (beta chain) originates from a study of blood T cell repertoires in COVID-19. Turning to the study itself: Donors in the United States, Italy and Spain gave samples during acute or convalescent COVID-19. Sources were T cells, B-cell-depleted T cells, or PBMCs; the material itself was cDNA or gDNA.

CDR1 and CDR2 (germline): SGHRS, YFSETQ. Unmatched junction bases numbered 10, after V lost 3 bases and J lost 6 bases. This CDR3 has 16 residues. Sequenced by immunoSEQ multiplex PCR; TCRdb stores in-frame clones only, minus some. The data show around 270,000 clones, with about 85% seen just once and 0.87% held by the top ten. Seattle patients were enrolled while actively infected and followed longitudinally. The V gene is TRBV5-1, the J gene TRBJ2-3, with 10 bases matching TRBD1. The TCR sequence derives from a human donor with COVID-19, enrolled during active disease. The donor label of this sample is uncertain. Specimen: peripheral blood. The CDR3 reads CASSSKLGTGEDTQYF. As DNA, the CDR3 is TGCGCCAGCAGCTCCAAACTTGGGACAGGGGAGGATACGCAGTATTTT.